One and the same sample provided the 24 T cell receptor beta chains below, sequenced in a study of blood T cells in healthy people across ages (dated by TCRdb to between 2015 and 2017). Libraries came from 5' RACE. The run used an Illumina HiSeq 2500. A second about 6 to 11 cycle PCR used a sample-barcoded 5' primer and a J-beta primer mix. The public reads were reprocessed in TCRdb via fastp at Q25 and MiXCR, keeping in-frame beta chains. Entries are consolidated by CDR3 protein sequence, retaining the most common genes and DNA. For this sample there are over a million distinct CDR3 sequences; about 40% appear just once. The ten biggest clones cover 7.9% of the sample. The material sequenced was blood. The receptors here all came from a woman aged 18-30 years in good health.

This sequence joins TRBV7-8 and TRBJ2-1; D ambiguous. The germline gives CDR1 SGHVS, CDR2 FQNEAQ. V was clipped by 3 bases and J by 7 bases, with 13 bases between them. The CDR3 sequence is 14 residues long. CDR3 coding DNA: TGTGCCAGCAGCTTGGCGGTTAAAGGGAATGAGCAGTTCTTC. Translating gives CASSLAVKGNEQFF.

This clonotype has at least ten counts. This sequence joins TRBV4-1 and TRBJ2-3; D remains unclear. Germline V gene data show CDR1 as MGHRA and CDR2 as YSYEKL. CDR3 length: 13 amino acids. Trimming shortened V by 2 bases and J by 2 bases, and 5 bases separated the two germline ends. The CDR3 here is CASSQLLTDTQYF. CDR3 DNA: TGCGCCAGCAGCCAACTCCTCACAGATACGCAGTATTTT.

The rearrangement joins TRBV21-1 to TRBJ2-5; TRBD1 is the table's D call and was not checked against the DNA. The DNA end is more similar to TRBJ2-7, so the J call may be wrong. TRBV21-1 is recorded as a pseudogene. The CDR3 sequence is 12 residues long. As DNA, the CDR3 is TGTGCCAGCAATGGGGCGGCCTACGAGCAGTACTTC. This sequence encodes CASNGAAYEQYF.

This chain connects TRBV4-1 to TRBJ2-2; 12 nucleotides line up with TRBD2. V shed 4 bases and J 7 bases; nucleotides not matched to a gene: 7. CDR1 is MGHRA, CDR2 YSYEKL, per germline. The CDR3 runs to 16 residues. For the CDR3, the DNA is TGCGCCAGCAGCCTGGGGGGACTAGCGGGCGTCGGGGAGCTGTTTTTT. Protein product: CASSLGGLAGVGELFF.

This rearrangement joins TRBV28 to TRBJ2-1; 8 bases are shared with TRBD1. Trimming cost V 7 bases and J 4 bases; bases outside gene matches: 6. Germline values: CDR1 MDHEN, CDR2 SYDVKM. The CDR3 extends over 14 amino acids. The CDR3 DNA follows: TGTGCCAGCACCCCGGGACAGGTGTACAATGAGCAGTTCTTC. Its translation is CASTPGQVYNEQFF.

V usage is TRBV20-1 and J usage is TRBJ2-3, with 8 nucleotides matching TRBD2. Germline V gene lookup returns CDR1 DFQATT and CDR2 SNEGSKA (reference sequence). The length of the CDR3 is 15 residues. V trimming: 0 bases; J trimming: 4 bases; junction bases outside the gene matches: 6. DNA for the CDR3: TGCAGTGCTAGAGAACTAGCGGCACGGCCAGATACGCAGTATTTT. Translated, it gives CSARELAARPDTQYF.

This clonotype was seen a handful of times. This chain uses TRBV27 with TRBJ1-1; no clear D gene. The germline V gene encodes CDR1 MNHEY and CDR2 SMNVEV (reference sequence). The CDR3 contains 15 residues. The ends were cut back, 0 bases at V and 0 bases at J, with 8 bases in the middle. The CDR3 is CASSLSAEMNTEAFF. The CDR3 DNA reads TGTGCCAGCAGTTTATCTGCAGAAATGAACACTGAAGCTTTCTTT.

The CDR3: CASGIAGVSSETQYF. Written as DNA, the CDR3 is TGTGCCAGCGGGATAGCGGGAGTTTCCTCAGAGACCCAGTACTTC. The rearrangement uses TRBV2 and TRBJ2-5; 9 bases align to TRBD2. The germline CDR1 and CDR2 sequences are SNHLY and FYNNEI. V lost 8 bases, J lost 4 bases, and 11 bases stayed unmatched. The CDR3 runs 15 residues. The full variable domain, its missing parts supplied by reference TRBV2 and TRBJ2-5, is EPEVTQTPSHQVTQMGQEVILRCVPISNHLYFYWYRQILGQKVEFLVSFYNNEISEKSEIFDDQFSVERPDGSNFTLKIRSTKLEDSAMYFCASGIAGVSSETQYFGPGTRLLVL.

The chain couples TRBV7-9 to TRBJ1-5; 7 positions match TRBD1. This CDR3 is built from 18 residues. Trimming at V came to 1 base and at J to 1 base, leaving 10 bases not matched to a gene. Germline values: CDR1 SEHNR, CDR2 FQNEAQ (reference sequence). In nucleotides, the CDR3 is TGTGCCAGCAGCTTAGACATCCCAGGGGGGCGGAGCAATCAGCCCCAGCATTTT. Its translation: CASSLDIPGGRSNQPQHF.

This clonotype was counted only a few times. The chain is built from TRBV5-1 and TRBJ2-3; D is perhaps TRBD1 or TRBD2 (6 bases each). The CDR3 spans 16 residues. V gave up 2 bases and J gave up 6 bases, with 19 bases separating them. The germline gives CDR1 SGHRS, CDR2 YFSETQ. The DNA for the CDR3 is TGCGCCAGCAGCTTCTCCGCAGGGGAGGTTGCGGATACGCAGTATTTT. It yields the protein CASSFSAGEVADTQYF.

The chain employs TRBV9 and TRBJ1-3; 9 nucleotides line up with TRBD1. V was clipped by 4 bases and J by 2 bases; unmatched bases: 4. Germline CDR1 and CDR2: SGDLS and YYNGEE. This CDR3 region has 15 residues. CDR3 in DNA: TGTGCCAGCAGCCCTCGGACAGGGGCTGGAAACACCATATATTTT. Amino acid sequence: CASSPRTGAGNTIYF.

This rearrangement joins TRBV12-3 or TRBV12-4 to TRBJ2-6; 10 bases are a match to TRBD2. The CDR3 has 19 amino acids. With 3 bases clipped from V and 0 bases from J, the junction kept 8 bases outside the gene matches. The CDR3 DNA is TGTGCCAGCAGTTTGCTAGCGGGGGCCTACCCCTCTGGGGCCAACGTCCTGACTTTC. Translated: CASSLLAGAYPSGANVLTF.

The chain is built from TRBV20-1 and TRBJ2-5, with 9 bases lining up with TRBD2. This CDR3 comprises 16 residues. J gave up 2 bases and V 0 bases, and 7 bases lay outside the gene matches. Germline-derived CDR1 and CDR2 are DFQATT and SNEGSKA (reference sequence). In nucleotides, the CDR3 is TGCAGTGCTAGAGATCCCCTAGCGGGAAGACAAGAGACCCAGTACTTC. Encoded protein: CSARDPLAGRQETQYF.

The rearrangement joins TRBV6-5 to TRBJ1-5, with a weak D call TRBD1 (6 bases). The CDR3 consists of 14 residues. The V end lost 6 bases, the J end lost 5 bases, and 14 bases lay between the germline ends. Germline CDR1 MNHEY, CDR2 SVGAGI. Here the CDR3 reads CASRRTGQDQPQHF. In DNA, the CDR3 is TGTGCCAGCAGACGTACAGGGCAGGATCAGCCCCAGCATTTT.

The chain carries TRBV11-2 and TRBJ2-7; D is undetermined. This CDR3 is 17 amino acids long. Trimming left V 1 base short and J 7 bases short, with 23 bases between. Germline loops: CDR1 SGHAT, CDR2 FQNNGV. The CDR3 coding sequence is TGTGCCAGCAGCTTAGTACCCACCTTAAAGGTATACAATGAGCAGTACTTC. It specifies CASSLVPTLKVYNEQYF.

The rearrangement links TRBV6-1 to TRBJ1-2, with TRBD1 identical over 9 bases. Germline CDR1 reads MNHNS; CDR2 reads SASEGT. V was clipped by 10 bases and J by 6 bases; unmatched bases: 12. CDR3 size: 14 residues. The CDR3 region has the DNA TGTGCCAACTTACGTGTCAGGACAGGGGATGGCTACACCTTC. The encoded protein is CANLRVRTGDGYTF.

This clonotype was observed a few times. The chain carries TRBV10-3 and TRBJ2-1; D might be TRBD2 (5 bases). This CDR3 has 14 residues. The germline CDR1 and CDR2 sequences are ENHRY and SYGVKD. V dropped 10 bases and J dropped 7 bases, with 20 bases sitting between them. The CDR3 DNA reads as TGTGCCACCTCCGAGGGAACCCCCCGGAATGAGCAGTTCTTC. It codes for CATSEGTPRNEQFF.

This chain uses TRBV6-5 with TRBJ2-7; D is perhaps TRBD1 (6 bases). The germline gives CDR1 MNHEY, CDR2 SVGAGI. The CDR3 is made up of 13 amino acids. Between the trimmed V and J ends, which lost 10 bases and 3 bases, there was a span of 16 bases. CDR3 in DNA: TGTGCCACCAAGATACAGGGTGACTACGAGCAGTACTTC. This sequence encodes CATKIQGDYEQYF.

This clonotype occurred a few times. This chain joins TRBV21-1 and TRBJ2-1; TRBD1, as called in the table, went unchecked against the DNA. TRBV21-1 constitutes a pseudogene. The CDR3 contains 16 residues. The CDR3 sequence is CASSSKGGPSGDEQFF. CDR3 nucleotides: TGTGCCAGCAGCTCAAAGGGCGGACCTTCGGGGGATGAGCAGTTCTTC.

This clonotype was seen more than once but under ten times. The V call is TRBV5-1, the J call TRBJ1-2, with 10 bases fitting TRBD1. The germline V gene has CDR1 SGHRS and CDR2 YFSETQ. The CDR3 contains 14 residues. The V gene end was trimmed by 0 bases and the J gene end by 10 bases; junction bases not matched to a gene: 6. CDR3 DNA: TGCGCCAGCAGCTTGGGACAGGGGGCAAAGGACTACACCTTC. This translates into CASSLGQGAKDYTF.

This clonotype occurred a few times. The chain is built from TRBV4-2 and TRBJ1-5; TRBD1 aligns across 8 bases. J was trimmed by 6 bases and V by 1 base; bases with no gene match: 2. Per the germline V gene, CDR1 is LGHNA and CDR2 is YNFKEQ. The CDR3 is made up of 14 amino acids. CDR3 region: CASSQGDRGQPQHF. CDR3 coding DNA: TGTGCCAGCAGCCAAGGCGACAGGGGTCAGCCCCAGCATTTT.

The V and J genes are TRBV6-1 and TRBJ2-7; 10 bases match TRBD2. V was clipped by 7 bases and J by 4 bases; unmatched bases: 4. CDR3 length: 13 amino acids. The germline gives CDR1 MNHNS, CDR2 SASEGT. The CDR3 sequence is CASTQRGGYEQYF. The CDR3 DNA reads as TGTGCCAGCACCCAGCGGGGGGGATACGAGCAGTACTTC.

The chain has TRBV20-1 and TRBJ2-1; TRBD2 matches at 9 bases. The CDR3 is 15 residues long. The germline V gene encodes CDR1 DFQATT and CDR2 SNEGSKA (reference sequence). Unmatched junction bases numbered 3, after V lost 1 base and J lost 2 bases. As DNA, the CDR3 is TGCAGTGCTAGAGCAGTAGCGGGGGCCTACAATGAGCAGTTCTTC. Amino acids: CSARAVAGAYNEQFF.

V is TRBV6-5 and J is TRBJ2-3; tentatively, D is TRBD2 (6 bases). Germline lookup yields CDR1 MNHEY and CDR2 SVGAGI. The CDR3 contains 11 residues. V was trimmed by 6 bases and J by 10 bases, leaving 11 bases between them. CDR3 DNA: TGTGCCAGCAGGGAATGGGACTCGCAGTATTTT. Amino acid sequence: CASREWDSQYF.